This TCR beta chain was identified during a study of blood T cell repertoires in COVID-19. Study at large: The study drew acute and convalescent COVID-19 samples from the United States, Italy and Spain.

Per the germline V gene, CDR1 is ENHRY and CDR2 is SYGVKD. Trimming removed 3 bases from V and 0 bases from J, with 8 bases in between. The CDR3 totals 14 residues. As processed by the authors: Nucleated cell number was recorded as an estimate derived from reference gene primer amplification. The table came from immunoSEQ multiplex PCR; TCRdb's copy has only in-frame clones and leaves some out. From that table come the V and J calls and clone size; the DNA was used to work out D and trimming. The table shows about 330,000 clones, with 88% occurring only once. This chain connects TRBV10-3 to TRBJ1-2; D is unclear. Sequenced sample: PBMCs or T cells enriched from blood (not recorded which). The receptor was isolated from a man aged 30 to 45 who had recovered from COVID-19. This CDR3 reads CAISEAGTNYGYTF. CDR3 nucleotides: TGTGCCATCAGTGAAGCGGGGACTAACTATGGCTACACCTTC.